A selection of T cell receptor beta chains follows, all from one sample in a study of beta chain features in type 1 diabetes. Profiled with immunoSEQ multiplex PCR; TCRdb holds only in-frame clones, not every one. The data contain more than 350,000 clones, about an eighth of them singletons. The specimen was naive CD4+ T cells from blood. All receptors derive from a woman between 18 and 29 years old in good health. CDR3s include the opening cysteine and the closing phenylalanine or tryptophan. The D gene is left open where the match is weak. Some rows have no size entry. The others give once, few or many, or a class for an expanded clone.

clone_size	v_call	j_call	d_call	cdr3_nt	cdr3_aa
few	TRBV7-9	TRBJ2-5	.	TGTGCCAGCAGCCCCCCGGGAGAGACCCAGTACTTC	CASSPPGETQYF
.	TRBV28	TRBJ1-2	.	TGTGCCAGCAGTTTAGACTATGGCTACACCTTC	CASSLDYGYTF
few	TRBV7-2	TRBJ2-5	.	TGTGCCAGCAGCCCCAACAGGGTCCAAGAGACCCAGTACTTC	CASSPNRVQETQYF
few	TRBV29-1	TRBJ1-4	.	TGCAGCGTTGCCCGAGGGAGTGCAACTAATGAAAAACTGTTTTTT	CSVARGSATNEKLFF
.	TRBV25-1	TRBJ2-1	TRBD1	TGTGCCAGCAGCGGGAGCGGGACAGGGAATGAGCAGTTCTTC	CASSGSGTGNEQFF
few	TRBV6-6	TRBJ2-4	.	TGTGCCAGCAGTTACTCGATTCGGGAATCCAAAAACATTCAGTACTTC	CASSYSIRESKNIQYF
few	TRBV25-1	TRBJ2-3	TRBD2	TGTGCCAGCAGCTGGACTAGCGATACGCAGTATTTT	CASSWTSDTQYF
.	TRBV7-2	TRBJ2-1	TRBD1	TGTGCCAGCAGAACGACAGGGGGGAATGAGCAGTTCTTC	CASRTTGGNEQFF
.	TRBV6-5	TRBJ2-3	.	TGTGCCAGCAGTTACCTAACAGGTGCTAGCACAGATACGCAGTATTTT	CASSYLTGASTDTQYF
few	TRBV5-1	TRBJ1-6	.	TGCGCCAGCAGCTTTGCCAGAAGAGTAAATAATTCAGCCCTCCACTTT	CASSFARRVNNSALHF
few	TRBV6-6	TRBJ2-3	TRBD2	TGTGCCAGCAGGGATACTAGCGGGGCGAACACAGATACGCAGTATTTT	CASRDTSGANTDTQYF
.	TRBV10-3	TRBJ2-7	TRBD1	TGTGCCATCACTCGAAGACAAGAGGACAGGGGAACTGGCGAGCAGTACTTC	CAITRRQEDRGTGEQYF
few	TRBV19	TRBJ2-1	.	TGTGCCAGTAGTATAGGAAAACGGGAGCAGTTCTTC	CASSIGKREQFF
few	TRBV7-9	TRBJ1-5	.	TGTGCCAGCAGCCAATACGAACAGCCCCAGCATTTT	CASSQYEQPQHF
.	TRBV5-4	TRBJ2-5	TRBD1	TGTGCCAGCAGCTTGGACAGGGGGCAAGAGACCCAGTACTTC	CASSLDRGQETQYF
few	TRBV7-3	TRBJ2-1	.	TGTGCCAGCAGCCCCCTTGAAGACAATGAGCAGTTCTTC	CASSPLEDNEQFF
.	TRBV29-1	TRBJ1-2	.	TGCAGCGTTGAAAGGACGGAGATTAACTATGGCTACACCTTC	CSVERTEINYGYTF
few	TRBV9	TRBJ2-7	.	TGTGCCAGCAGCCCCTCCGTGACGAGCTCCTACGAGCAGTACTTC	CASSPSVTSSYEQYF
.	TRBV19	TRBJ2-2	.	TGTGCCAGTAAGGACAGCCACTCGAACACCGGGGAGCTGTTTTTT	CASKDSHSNTGELFF
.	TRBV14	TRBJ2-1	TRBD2	TGTGCCAGCAGCCAACTAGCGGGAGATGGCAATGAGCAGTTCTTC	CASSQLAGDGNEQFF
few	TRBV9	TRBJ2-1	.	TGTGCCAGCAGCGTAGGCGGAGGGTACTACAATGAGCAGTTCTTC	CASSVGGGYYNEQFF
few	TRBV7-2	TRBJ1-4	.	TGTGCCAGCAGCTTCGGACGGCTTAATGAAAAACTGTTTTTT	CASSFGRLNEKLFF
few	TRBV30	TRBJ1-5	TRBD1	TGTGCCTGGAGCCAAGACAGGGGGCACCAGCCCCAGCATTTT	CAWSQDRGHQPQHF
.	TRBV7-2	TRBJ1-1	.	TGTGCCAGCAGCTCAGGACCCATGAACACTGAAGCTTTCTTT	CASSSGPMNTEAFF
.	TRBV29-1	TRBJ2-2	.	TGCAGCGCCCCTGGCCCTACCAACACCGGGGAGCTGTTTTTT	CSAPGPTNTGELFF
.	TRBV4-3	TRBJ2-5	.	TGCGCCAGCAGCCGGGGCCAACAGACCCAGTACTTC	CASSRGQQTQYF
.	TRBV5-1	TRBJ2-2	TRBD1	TGCGCCAGCAGCCCTGGACAGGGGAACACCGGGGAGCTGTTTTTT	CASSPGQGNTGELFF
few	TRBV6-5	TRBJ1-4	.	TGTGCCAGCAGCCCAGGTTGGGCTAATGAAAAACTGTTTTTT	CASSPGWANEKLFF
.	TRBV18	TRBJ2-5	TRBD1	TGTGCCAGCGCACCGCCGGGACAGGGTTTTCGAGAGACCCAGTACTTC	CASAPPGQGFRETQYF
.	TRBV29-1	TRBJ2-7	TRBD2	TGCAGCGTTTCTGGGGGGACTACCCCGTCCTACGAGCAGTACTTC	CSVSGGTTPSYEQYF
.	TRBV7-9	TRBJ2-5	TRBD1	TGTGCCAGCAGCTTGGGGACAGCGGTACAGGAGACCCAGTACTTC	CASSLGTAVQETQYF
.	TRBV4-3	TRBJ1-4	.	TGCGCCAGCAGCCAAGGGGGAGGTGAAAAACTGTTTTTT	CASSQGGGEKLFF
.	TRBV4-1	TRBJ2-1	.	TGCGCCAGCAGCCAAGATAATGGGGGCTCGAGGTACAATGAGCAGTTCTTC	CASSQDNGGSRYNEQFF
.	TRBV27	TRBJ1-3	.	TGTGCCAGCAGTCCCATCCCTGGAAACACCATATATTTT	CASSPIPGNTIYF
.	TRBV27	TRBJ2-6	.	TGTGCCAGCAGTTTGTCAGGTGGGGCCAACGTCCTGACTTTC	CASSLSGGANVLTF
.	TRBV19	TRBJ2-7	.	TGTGCCAGTAGTACCGGGCTCCTGGGCTACGAGCAGTACTTC	CASSTGLLGYEQYF
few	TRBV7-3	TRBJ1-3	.	TGTGCCAGCAGCTTAGGAACCTCTGGAAACACCATATATTTT	CASSLGTSGNTIYF
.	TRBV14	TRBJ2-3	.	TGTGCCAGCAGCGGGGGGAGCACAGATACGCAGTATTTT	CASSGGSTDTQYF
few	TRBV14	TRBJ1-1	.	TGTGCCAGCAGCCAAGGCAGGGTGGGAATGGCTTTCTTT	CASSQGRVGMAFF
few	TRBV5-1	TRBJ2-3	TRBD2	TGCGCCAGCAGCCCAACTAGCGGGGCCCTAAGAATCACAGATACGCAGTATTTT	CASSPTSGALRITDTQYF
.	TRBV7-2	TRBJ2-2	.	TGTGCCAGCAGCTCAAAGAACACCGGGGAGCTGTTTTTT	CASSSKNTGELFF
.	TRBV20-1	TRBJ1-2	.	TGCAGTGCTAGGGTGGGCTATGGCTACACCTTC	CSARVGYGYTF
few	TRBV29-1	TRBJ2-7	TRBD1	TGCAGCGTCCAGACCCGGGACAGGAAACCCTACGAGCAGTACTTC	CSVQTRDRKPYEQYF
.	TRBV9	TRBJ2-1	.	TGTGCCAGCAGCGTAAGCGCCGGTAGCGCCTACTACAATGAGCAGTTCTTC	CASSVSAGSAYYNEQFF
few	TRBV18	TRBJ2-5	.	TGTGCCAGCTCACCACTTGGAACAGGGACTCTGCAGGAGACCCAGTACTTC	CASSPLGTGTLQETQYF
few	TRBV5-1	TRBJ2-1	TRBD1	TGCGCCAGCAGCCGGGGACAGGGCAATGAGCAGTTCTTC	CASSRGQGNEQFF
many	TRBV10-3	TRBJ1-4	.	TGTGCCATCAGTCGAGGACACGCAGACGAAAAACTGTTTTTT	CAISRGHADEKLFF
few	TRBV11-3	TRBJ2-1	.	TGTGCCAGCAGCTTTGGTAATGAGCAGTTCTTC	CASSFGNEQFF
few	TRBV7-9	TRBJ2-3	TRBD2	TGTGCCAGCAGCGTAGGGACTAGGGGGTATACGCAGTATTTT	CASSVGTRGYTQYF
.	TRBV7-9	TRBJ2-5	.	TGTGCCAGCAGCTCCACGGGACGTAACCAAGAGACCCAGTACTTC	CASSSTGRNQETQYF
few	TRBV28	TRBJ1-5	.	TGTGCCAGCAGTTTTCGGGCAGGGAAAAGCAATCAGCCCCAGCATTTT	CASSFRAGKSNQPQHF
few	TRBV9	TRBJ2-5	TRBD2	TGTGCCAGCAGCGTAGTTCCTAGCGGGAGTCGGGAGACCCAGTACTTC	CASSVVPSGSRETQYF
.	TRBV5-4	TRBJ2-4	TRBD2	TGTGCCAGCAGCTTAATAACTAGCGGGGGCAAAAACATTCAGTACTTC	CASSLITSGGKNIQYF
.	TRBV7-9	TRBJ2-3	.	TGTGCCAGCAGCTTCGCCACAGCGACATTTTTCACAGATACGCAGTATTTT	CASSFATATFFTDTQYF
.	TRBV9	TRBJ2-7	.	TGTGCCAGCAGCGTAATGGGGCCGGAATTCGGCTACGAGCAGTACTTC	CASSVMGPEFGYEQYF